The entry below gives a single T cell receptor (beta chain) sequence along with its context. The source of the sample is a study of patients and donors after allogeneic stem cell transplantation. TCRdb re-analysed the RT-PCR reads in MiXCR, keeping a single row per CDR3 protein. The profile shows some 880,000 distinct CDR3 sequences, about a sixth of them singletons. CDR1 SGHDN and CDR2 FVKESK come from the germline V gene. V lost 4 bases and J lost 0, with 16 bases in between. The CDR3 covers 17 residues. This TCR derives from a human donor who was either an allogeneic HSCT recipient or a stem cell or donor lymphocyte infusion donor (not recorded which). It is not recorded whose cells these are; they may come from a transplant donor. The chain carries TRBV14 and TRBJ1-5, with TRBD1 as a possible D gene (5 bases). The sample taken for sequencing was blood, either unsorted or a sorted T cell fraction (not recorded which). In nucleotides, the CDR3 is TGTGCCAGCAGCCGGGGAGACAGACCCTATAGCAATCAGCCCCAGCATTTT. This sequence encodes CASSRGDRPYSNQPQHF.